One and the same sample provided the 31 T cell receptor beta chains below, sequenced in a study of cytomegalovirus exposure and HLA in healthy donors. Amplification used 60 Vbeta primers and 13 Jbeta primers. Produced via immunoSEQ multiplex PCR; TCRdb's table is partial and in-frame only. The data contain about 55,000 clones, around four fifths of them seen just once; the ten biggest clones take up 1.6%. The sample was PBMCs. The receptors here all came from a man aged 25 to 40 in good health and CMV-seronegative.

The chain has TRBV18 and TRBJ2-5; D gene unclear. Germline CDR1 is KGHSH and CDR2 is LQKENI. V gave up 1 base and J gave up 2 bases, with 8 bases separating them. This CDR3 has 14 amino acids. The CDR3 nucleotides are TGTGCCAGCTCACCACGCGGTTTTCAAGAGACCCAGTACTTC. Protein sequence: CASSPRGFQETQYF.

V usage is TRBV30 and J usage is TRBJ2-1, with D unclear. There are 11 residues in the CDR3. Germline V gene data show CDR1 as GTSNPN and CDR2 as SVGIG (reference sequence). The CDR3 DNA reads TGTGTCCTGTCGTCCTACAATGAGCAGTTCTTC. Protein: CVLSSYNEQFF.

The chain joins TRBV7-9 to TRBJ2-1; 7 positions match TRBD2. The ends lost 0 bases at V and 8 bases at J; junction bases unmatched: 1. CDR3 length equals 13 residues. Germline-derived CDR1 and CDR2 are SEHNR and FQNEAQ (reference sequence). The CDR3 coding sequence is TGTGCCAGCAGCTTAGCCCGGGGGGATGAGCAGTTCTTC. This encodes CASSLARGDEQFF.

This chain joins TRBV7-6 and TRBJ1-6; the D is unclear. This CDR3 has 13 residues. The germline V gene has CDR1 SGHVS and CDR2 FNYEAQ. The V end lost 2 bases, the J end lost 8 bases, and 7 bases lay between the germline ends. The chain's CDR3 is CASSLWLDSPLHF. In DNA form, the CDR3 reads TGTGCCAGCAGCTTATGGCTGGATTCACCCCTCCACTTT.

The chain links TRBV5-4 to TRBJ1-5, with D perhaps matching TRBD1 (6 bases). The length of the CDR3 is 13 residues. Germline V gene sequence: CDR1 SGHNT, CDR2 YYREEE (reference sequence). Trimming took 0 bases from V and 9 from J, leaving 10 bases between them. CDR3 protein: CASSLGGGRPQHF. The DNA of the CDR3 is TGTGCCAGCAGCTTGGGGGGGGGCCGGCCCCAGCATTTT. The full variable domain, completed using reference TRBV5-4 and TRBJ1-5, is ETGVTQSPTHLIKTRGQQVTLRCSSQSGHNTVSWYQQALGQGPQFIFQYYREEENGRGNFPPRFSGLQFPNYSSELNVNALELDDSALYLCASSLGGGRPQHFGDGTRLSIL.

This clone was found once. This chain joins TRBV7-2 and TRBJ2-6, with D perhaps TRBD1 (6 bases). Germline V lookup: CDR1 SGHTA, CDR2 FQGNSA. The V end was cut by 2 bases, the J end by 0 bases, with 14 bases between. The CDR3 extends over 18 amino acids. DNA of the CDR3: TGTGCCAGCAGCTTACGGACAGTACGTATCTCTGGGGCCAACGTCCTGACTTTC. The encoded protein is CASSLRTVRISGANVLTF. The entire variable domain, with the rest obtained from reference TRBV7-2 and TRBJ2-6, is as follows: GAGVSQSPSNKVTEKGKDVELRCDPISGHTALYWYRQSLGQGLEFLIYFQGNSAPDKSGLPSDRFSAERTGGSVSTLTIQRTQQEDSAVYLCASSLRTVRISGANVLTFGAGSRLTVL.

This rearrangement joins TRBV2 to TRBJ1-3; D call uncertain. Germline V gene lookup returns CDR1 SNHLY and CDR2 FYNNEI. The CDR3 covers 14 residues. V lost 6 bases, J lost 3 bases, and 12 bases lay in between. The CDR3 here is CASRVPSDGNTIYF. The CDR3 bases are TGTGCCAGCAGGGTCCCTAGCGATGGAAACACCATATATTTT.

The rearrangement uses TRBV18 and TRBJ1-1, with a tentative D call TRBD1 (6 bases). CDR3 length equals 15 residues. Germline CDR1 is KGHSH and CDR2 is LQKENI. The ends were cut back, 3 bases at V and 3 bases at J, with 14 bases in the middle. Here the CDR3 DNA reads TGTGCCAGCTCACCTCCGACAGGCTCCTACACTGAAGCTTTCTTT. It specifies CASSPPTGSYTEAFF.

This clone was recorded only once. This chain links TRBV19 with TRBJ2-2, with 7 bases identical to TRBD1. CDR3 size: 13 residues. In germline, CDR1 is LNHDA, CDR2 SQIVND (reference sequence). J gave up 6 bases and V 4 bases, and 2 bases lay outside the gene matches. CDR3 nucleotide sequence: TGTGCCAGTAGTAACACAGGGGCCGGGGAGCTGTTTTTT. This codes for CASSNTGAGELFF.

The CDR3 protein is CATSTDNYGYTF. The CDR3, as DNA: TGTGCCACTTCGACAGATAACTATGGCTACACCTTC. The V gene is TRBV15, the J gene TRBJ1-2, with a tentative D call TRBD1 (5 bases). The CDR3 length is 12 residues. V shed 9 bases and J shed 1 base, with 9 bases lying between them. Germline values: CDR1 LNHNV, CDR2 YYDKDF (reference sequence). Together with reference TRBV15 and TRBJ1-2, the CDR3 gives the full variable domain: DAMVIQNPRYQVTQFGKPVTLSCSQTLNHNVMYWYQQKSSQAPKLLFHYYDKDFNNEADTPDNFQSRRPNTSFCFLDIRSPGLGDTAMYLCATSTDNYGYTFGSGTRLTVV.

The chain carries TRBV4-3 and TRBJ2-7; 9 positions agree with TRBD2. Losses at the gene ends were 0 bases for V and 8 bases for J; bases not matched to a gene: 8. The CDR3 spans 15 residues. Germline CDR1 is LGHNA and CDR2 is YSLEER. CDR3 region: CASSQDASGTVQQYF. For the CDR3, the DNA is TGCGCCAGCAGCCAAGACGCTAGCGGGACCGTTCAGCAGTACTTC.

The rearrangement joins TRBV9 to TRBJ2-6; the match to TRBD1 covers 9 bases. Per the germline V gene, CDR1 is SGDLS and CDR2 is YYNGEE. The CDR3 loop spans 18 amino acids. J was trimmed by 1 base and V by 3 bases; bases with no gene match: 8. The CDR3 here is CASSGDRVRESGANVLTF. The DNA of the CDR3 is TGTGCCAGCAGCGGGGACAGGGTAAGGGAATCTGGGGCCAACGTCCTGACTTTC.

V is TRBV5-4 and J is TRBJ2-6; D remains unclear. There are 15 residues in the CDR3. With 4 bases removed from V and 0 bases from J, the gap between germline ends came to 8 bases. Germline CDR1 reads SGHNT; CDR2 reads YYREEE (reference sequence). DNA of the CDR3: TGTGCCAGCAGCCCGAGTAGCTCTGGGGCCAACGTCCTGACTTTC. It encodes CASSPSSSGANVLTF.

This chain connects TRBV6-5 to TRBJ1-1, with TRBD1 matching 9 bases. The CDR3 contains 16 residues. The V gene's germline CDR1 is MNHEY and CDR2 SVGAGI. V lost 3 bases to trimming and J lost 0 bases; unmatched junction nucleotides: 5. CDR3 sequence (DNA): TGTGCCAGCAGTTATGAACAGGGGGCCCTGAACACTGAAGCTTTCTTT. It is translated as CASSYEQGALNTEAFF.

The table lists this clone with a count of one. V and J are TRBV11-3 and TRBJ2-1; 13 nucleotides line up with TRBD2. Trimming cost V 1 base and J 5 bases; bases outside gene matches: 5. This CDR3 spans 17 amino acids. CDR1 and CDR2 from the germline V gene are SGHNT and YENEEA. In nucleotides, the CDR3 is TGTGCCAGCAGCTTAGCTTACGGGACTAGCGGGAACAATGAGCAGTTCTTC. Protein: CASSLAYGTSGNNEQFF.

This chain connects TRBV28 to TRBJ1-1; D gene uncertain. This CDR3 spans 16 amino acids. Germline V gene lookup returns CDR1 MDHEN and CDR2 SYDVKM. Trimming shortened V by 3 bases and J by 4 bases, and 18 bases separated the two germline ends. The CDR3 region has the DNA TGTGCCAGCAGTTTTGCCGGGAAGGGCTGGTCCACTGAAGCTTTCTTT. Translating it yields CASSFAGKGWSTEAFF.

The chain is built from TRBV7-8 and TRBJ1-5; 7 bases line up with TRBD1. V was pared by 3 bases and J by 5 bases, with 7 bases of the junction left unmatched. Looked up from germline, CDR1 is SGHVS and CDR2 is FQNEAQ. This CDR3 is built from 15 residues. The CDR3 protein is CASSFRDRSDQPQHF. Here the CDR3 DNA reads TGTGCCAGCAGCTTCCGGGACAGATCCGATCAGCCCCAGCATTTT.

The V gene is TRBV5-1, the J gene TRBJ2-7, with TRBD2 matching over 7 bases. CDR3 length equals 17 residues. In germline, CDR1 is SGHRS, CDR2 YFSETQ. Trimming cost V 4 bases and J 0 bases; bases outside gene matches: 13. The CDR3 region is CASSLTLTGTISYEQYF. Here the CDR3 DNA reads TGCGCCAGCAGCCTAACACTTACCGGGACTATCTCCTACGAGCAGTACTTC.

This chain joins TRBV7-6 and TRBJ2-1; 10 nucleotides line up with TRBD1. Germline V CDR1 and CDR2: SGHVS, FNYEAQ. The CDR3 covers 18 residues. The ends lost 5 bases at V and 8 bases at J; junction bases unmatched: 18. The CDR3 nucleotides are TGTGCCAGCAGCCAAGCTGGGTACGGGACAGGGGTTATGGATGAGCAGTTCTTC. Translation gives CASSQAGYGTGVMDEQFF.

CDR3 DNA: TGTGCCAGCAAAGGGTTCGGGGACTACACCTTC. Translating gives CASKGFGDYTF. The V gene is TRBV6-5, the J gene TRBJ1-2; no clear D gene. CDR1 is MNHEY and CDR2 is SVGAGI in the germline V gene. The CDR3 contains 11 residues. V was clipped by 7 bases and J by 10 bases, with 13 bases between them.

The chain is built from TRBV28 and TRBJ1-2, with a possible D match to TRBD1 (5 bases). Germline CDR1 reads MDHEN; CDR2 reads SYDVKM. The CDR3 is 13 amino acids. Between the trimmed V and J ends, which lost 4 bases and 8 bases, there was a span of 14 bases. The CDR3 spells CASSSGGIEGYTF. For the CDR3, the DNA is TGTGCCAGCAGTTCGGGGGGGATCGAGGGCTACACCTTC.

The chain uses TRBV10-3 and TRBJ2-7; TRBD2 matches 8 bases. From germline, CDR1 is ENHRY and CDR2 SYGVKD. This CDR3 has 14 residues. V was clipped by 8 bases and J by 1 base; unmatched bases: 7. CDR3 nucleotide sequence: TGTGCCATCTCTACTAGCGGCTCGTCCTACGAGCAGTACTTC. Protein product: CAISTSGSSYEQYF.

The V call is TRBV30, the J call TRBJ1-4; D is unclear. CDR3 size: 12 residues. CDR1 GTSNPN and CDR2 SVGIG come from the germline V gene (reference sequence). V lost 1 base, J lost 16 bases, and 16 bases lay in between. The CDR3 region is CAWSDSGSTEFF. The CDR3 DNA reads TGTGCCTGGAGTGACTCGGGATCTACGGAGTTTTTT.

A single count supports this clone. The rearrangement uses TRBV7-2 and TRBJ2-5; TRBD2 agrees at 10 bases. CDR1 is SGHTA and CDR2 is FQGNSA in the germline V gene. J was trimmed by 5 bases and V by 5 bases; bases with no gene match: 8. CDR3 length equals 15 residues. DNA of the CDR3: TGTGCCAGCAGCGGCTGGACTAGCGGCCGGGAGACCCAGTACTTC. Residues: CASSGWTSGRETQYF.

The chain uses TRBV9 and TRBJ1-1; 10 bases agree with TRBD1. The CDR3 runs to 14 residues. Looked up from germline, CDR1 is SGDLS and CDR2 is YYNGEE. J lost 8 bases, V lost 6 bases, and 10 bases had no gene match. DNA for the CDR3: TGTGCCAGCACGTTCCGGGACAGGGGACCCGAAGCTTTCTTT. Amino acid sequence: CASTFRDRGPEAFF.

The CDR3 region is CASNPTGAGETQYF. The CDR3 DNA sequence: TGTGCCAGTAATCCGACAGGGGCAGGTGAGACCCAGTACTTC. V usage is TRBV19 and J usage is TRBJ2-5, with TRBD1 identical over 8 bases. This CDR3 comprises 14 residues. Germline assignment: CDR1 LNHDA and CDR2 SQIVND (reference sequence). V was clipped by 7 bases and J by 5 bases; unmatched bases: 9.

This clone has just one count. V gene TRBV7-2 combines with J gene TRBJ2-7, with 9 bases aligning to TRBD2. V was clipped by 5 bases and J by 3 bases; unmatched bases: 5. Germline V gene lookup returns CDR1 SGHTA and CDR2 FQGNSA. The CDR3 is 14 amino acids. The CDR3 nucleotides read TGTGCCAGCAGCCCAGCAGCGGGAGGCTACGAGCAGTACTTC. It encodes CASSPAAGGYEQYF.

The chain employs TRBV5-1 and TRBJ1-6, with 11 positions matching TRBD1. CDR1 is SGHRS, CDR2 YFSETQ, per germline. CDR3 size: 16 residues. J lost 6 bases, V lost 4 bases, and 6 bases had no gene match. The CDR3 region is CASSPGQGVSNSPLHF. The DNA of the CDR3 is TGCGCCAGCAGCCCGGGACAGGGGGTCTCTAATTCACCCCTCCACTTT.

The chain is built from TRBV6-6 and TRBJ2-1; TRBD2 might be the D (6 bases). This CDR3 is 16 amino acids long. Germline V CDR1 and CDR2: MNHNY, SVGAGI (reference sequence). V was shortened by 7 bases and J by 0 bases, with 16 bases between the two germline ends. In DNA, the CDR3 is TGTGCCAGCACCCCCGGGACTCCGAGCTCCTACAATGAGCAGTTCTTC. Its protein product is CASTPGTPSSYNEQFF.

This CDR3 is CASSEYQTASAGNTIYF. The CDR3 DNA is TGTGCCAGCAGTGAATACCAGACAGCAAGCGCTGGAAACACCATATATTTT. This sequence joins TRBV25-1 and TRBJ1-3, with a tentative D call TRBD1 (5 bases). Trimming cost V 0 bases and J 2 bases, with 14 bases left between them. Germline CDR1 reads MGHDK; CDR2 reads SYGVNS. The length of the CDR3 is 17 residues.

The rearrangement joins TRBV4-1 to TRBJ2-6; D may be TRBD1 (5 bases). Germline V lookup: CDR1 MGHRA, CDR2 YSYEKL. The CDR3 totals 18 residues. Between the trimmed V and J ends, which lost 1 base and 1 base, there was a span of 14 bases. CDR3 residues: CASSQAPAGPSGANVLTF. As DNA, the CDR3 is TGCGCCAGCAGCCAAGCGCCGGCAGGGCCTTCTGGGGCCAACGTCCTGACTTTC.